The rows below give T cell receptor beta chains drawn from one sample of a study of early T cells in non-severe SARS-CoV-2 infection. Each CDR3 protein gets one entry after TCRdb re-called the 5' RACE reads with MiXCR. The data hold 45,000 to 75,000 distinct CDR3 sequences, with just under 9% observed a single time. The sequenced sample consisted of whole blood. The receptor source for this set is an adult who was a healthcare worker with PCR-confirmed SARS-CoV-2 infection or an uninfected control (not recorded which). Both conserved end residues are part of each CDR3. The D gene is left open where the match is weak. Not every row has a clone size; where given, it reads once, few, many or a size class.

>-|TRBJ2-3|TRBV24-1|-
CATSLTGNTDTQYF
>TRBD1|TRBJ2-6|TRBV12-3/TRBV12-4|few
CASSHRTGLSGANVLTF
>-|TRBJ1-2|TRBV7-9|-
CASSLTGGTDYGYTF
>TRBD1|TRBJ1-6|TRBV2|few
CASSDLTGVSPLHF
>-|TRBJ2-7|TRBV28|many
CASSALWGPSYEQYF
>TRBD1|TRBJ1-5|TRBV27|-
CASSLSRDRAQPQHF
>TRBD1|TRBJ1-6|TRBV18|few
CASSPDRVNSPLHF
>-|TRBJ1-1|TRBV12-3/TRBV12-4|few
CASSRLRDTEAFF
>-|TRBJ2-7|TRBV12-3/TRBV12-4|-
CASSWEYPGEQYF
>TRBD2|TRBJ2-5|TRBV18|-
CASSPRTSYQETQYF
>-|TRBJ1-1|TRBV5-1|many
CASSFYPPVQRPEAFF
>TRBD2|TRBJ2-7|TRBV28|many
CASSHTSARTYEQYF
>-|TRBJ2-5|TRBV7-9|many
CASSLSGHLQETQYF
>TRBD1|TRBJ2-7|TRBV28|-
CASSPTGQGRYEQYF
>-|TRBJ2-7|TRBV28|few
CASSPTDTFEQYF
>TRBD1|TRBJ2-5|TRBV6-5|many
CASSYWTGGSETQYF
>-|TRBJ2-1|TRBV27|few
CASSPVQGIYNEQFF
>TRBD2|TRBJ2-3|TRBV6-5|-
CASSSPGGNTDTQYF
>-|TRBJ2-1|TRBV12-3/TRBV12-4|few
CASSGLVLGGEQFF
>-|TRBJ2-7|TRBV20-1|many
CSASYVSPSEQYF
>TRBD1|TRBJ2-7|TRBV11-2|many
CASSHGQGGEQYF
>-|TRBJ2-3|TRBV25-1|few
CASSAPSSDTQYF
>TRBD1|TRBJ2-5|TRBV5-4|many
CASSLVGGQGFVTQYF
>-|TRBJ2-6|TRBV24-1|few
CATAESGANVLTF
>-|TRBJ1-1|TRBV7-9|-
CASSPIYVTEAFF
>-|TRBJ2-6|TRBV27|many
CASSLTRGYGANVLTF
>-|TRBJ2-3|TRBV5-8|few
CASSRGLVGAVDTQYF
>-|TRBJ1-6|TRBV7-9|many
CASSGAFGSPLHF
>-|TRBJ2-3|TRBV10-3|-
CAISDRDTQYF
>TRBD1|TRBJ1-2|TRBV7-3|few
CASSFLGGCLYGYTF
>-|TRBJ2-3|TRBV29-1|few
CSVTLAGGSTDTQYF
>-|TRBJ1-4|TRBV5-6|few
CASSLQGFNEKLFF
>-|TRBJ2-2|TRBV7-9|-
CASSPEGLHTGELFF
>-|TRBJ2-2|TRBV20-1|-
CSAPRGANTGELFF
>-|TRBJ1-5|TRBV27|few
CASSFQGSNQPQHF
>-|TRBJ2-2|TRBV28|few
CASSRRGTGELFF
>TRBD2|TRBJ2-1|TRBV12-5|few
CASGLAGGPNEQFF
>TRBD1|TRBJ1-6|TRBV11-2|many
CASSVTGEMSSYNSPLHF
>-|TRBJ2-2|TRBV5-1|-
CASSLPRVDTGELFF
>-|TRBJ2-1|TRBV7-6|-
CASSSPLQSSYNEQFF
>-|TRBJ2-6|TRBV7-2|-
CASPRPGATGANVLTF
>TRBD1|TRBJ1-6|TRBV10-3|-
CAIKDKTGDLSPLHF
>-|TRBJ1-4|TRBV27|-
CASSLSGPSIIGELFF
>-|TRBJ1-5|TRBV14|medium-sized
CASSQHPNQPQHF
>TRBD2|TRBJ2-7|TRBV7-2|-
CASSPGTSKTEQYF
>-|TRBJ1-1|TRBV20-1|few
CSARRRGREAFF
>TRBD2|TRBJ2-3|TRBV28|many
CASSPSGATLRSTDTQYF
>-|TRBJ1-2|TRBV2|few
CASLGNRDYYGYTF
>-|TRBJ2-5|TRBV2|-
CASVVQGLTFQETQYF
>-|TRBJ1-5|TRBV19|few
CASSTPSGGNQPQHF
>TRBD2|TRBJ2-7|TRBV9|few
CASSVGPGGELDEQYF
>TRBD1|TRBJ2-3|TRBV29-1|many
CSARDRGSDTQYF
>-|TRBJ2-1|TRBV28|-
CASSTQQVYEQFF
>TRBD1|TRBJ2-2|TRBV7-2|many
CATRNWTGSAGELFF